This T cell receptor beta chain was sequenced for a study of identical twins' blood T cells. Germline assignment: CDR1 MNHEY and CDR2 SMNVEV (reference sequence). Trimming stripped 4 bases from V and 0 bases from J, with 9 bases between. The CDR3 covers 15 residues. TCRdb fed the 5' RACE reads into MiXCR, producing one record per CDR3 protein. The data hold a few hundred thousand distinct CDR3 sequences, with about 28% observed a single time. This chain uses TRBV27 with TRBJ2-2; D is undetermined. Material: PBMCs. This clonotype originated in a woman between 18 and 49 years old in good health. Here the CDR3 reads CASSYSAANTGELFF. The CDR3 DNA reads TGTGCCAGCAGTTACTCAGCAGCGAACACCGGGGAGCTGTTTTTT.